The next 30 T cell receptor beta chains were all read from a single sample in a study of neurological immune-mediated disorders. TCRdb used MiXCR to reprocess the 5' RACE reads, holding one entry per CDR3 protein. In the table there are about 79,000 distinct CDR3 sequences, roughly an eighth of which are singletons. Sample: PBMCs. Receptor source: a woman aged 50 to 65 in good health.

At least ten counts were recorded for this clonotype. The genes are TRBV29-1 and TRBJ1-1; D remains ambiguous. The CDR3 is made up of 12 amino acids. V was pared by 6 bases and J by 1 base, with 9 bases between. Germline V gives CDR1 SQVTM, CDR2 ANQGSEA. CDR3 amino acids: CSVLRRNTEAFF. The CDR3 region has the DNA TGCAGCGTCTTAAGGAGGAACACTGAAGCTTTCTTT. The full variable domain, with the rest looked up from reference TRBV29-1 and TRBJ1-1, is SAVISQKPSRDICQRGTSLTIQCQVDSQVTMMFWYRQQPGQSLTLIATANQGSEATYESGFVIDKFPISRPNLTFSTLTVSNMSPEDSSIYLCSVLRRNTEAFFGQGTRLTVV.

This clonotype appeared many times. This chain joins TRBV28 and TRBJ2-1, with unresolved D. CDR1 and CDR2 (germline): MDHEN, SYDVKM. The CDR3 loop spans 14 amino acids. Trimming left V 5 bases short and J 8 bases short, with 16 bases between. The CDR3 spells CASSPLGSFYEQFF. CDR3 coding DNA: TGTGCCAGCAGTCCCCTAGGGTCTTTTTATGAGCAGTTCTTC.

This clonotype was counted many times. The J gene is TRBJ1-2, the V gene TRBV6-5, with TRBD1 matching 8 bases. Germline CDR1 MNHEY, CDR2 SVGAGI. V was pared by 6 bases and J by 5 bases, with 5 bases of the junction left unmatched. This CDR3 spans 13 amino acids. The CDR3 region is CASRSGTGYGYTF. DNA of the CDR3: TGTGCCAGCAGGTCCGGGACAGGTTATGGCTACACCTTC.

There are many counts of this clonotype. The V gene is TRBV5-1, the J gene TRBJ2-7, with TRBD2 matching over 12 bases. The CDR3 length is 15 residues. Trimming at V came to 6 bases and at J to 2 bases, leaving 6 bases not matched to a gene. Germline V gene lookup returns CDR1 SGHRS and CDR2 YFSETQ. CDR3 bases: TGCGCCAGCAAAGGGACTAGCGGGCCCACCTACGAGCAGTACTTC. Translation gives CASKGTSGPTYEQYF.

This clonotype occurred many times. This chain joins TRBV5-1 and TRBJ2-3, with 10 bases lining up with TRBD2. Germline loops: CDR1 SGHRS, CDR2 YFSETQ. Trimming took 0 bases from V and 2 from J; bases not matched to a gene: 3. This CDR3 is built from 16 residues. In DNA form, the CDR3 reads TGCGCCAGCAGCTTGGCTCTAGCGGGGGCCACAGATACGCAGTATTTT. Its protein product is CASSLALAGATDTQYF.

The table lists this clonotype with many counts. The chain combines TRBV7-8 with TRBJ2-1; TRBD2 might be the D (5 bases). The germline V and J ends were trimmed by 5 bases and 5 bases, with 7 bases remaining between them. The CDR3 runs 12 residues. Germline assignment: CDR1 SGHVS and CDR2 FQNEAQ. The CDR3 region has the DNA TGTGCCAGCAGCCCGGAGGACAATGAGCAGTTCTTC. Protein sequence: CASSPEDNEQFF.

The V gene is TRBV25-1, the J gene TRBJ1-6, with TRBD1 as a possible D gene (5 bases). V lost 3 bases and J lost 14, with 17 bases in between. From germline, CDR1 is MGHDK and CDR2 SYGVNS. The CDR3 is 14 amino acids. CDR3 coding DNA: TGTGCCAGCAGTGACGCCGGGGGGTTGGGGGCCCTCCACTTT. It is translated as CASSDAGGLGALHF.

There are many counts of this clonotype. A junction boundary mismatches the germline segment, possibly from a read error. V and J are TRBV5-1 and TRBJ2-5, with D possibly matching TRBD2 (6 bases). CDR1 is SGHRS and CDR2 is YFSETQ in the germline V gene. The CDR3 is 15 residues long. CDR3 region: CASCLSGYGQETQYF. CDR3 sequence (DNA): TGCGCCAGCTGCTTAAGCGGGTACGGACAAGAGACCCAGTACTTC.

Note on this clonotype: Germline is not matched at one junction end, which may reflect a read error. This rearrangement joins TRBV7-7 to TRBJ2-1; 15 nucleotides align to TRBD2. Germline V lookup: CDR1 SSHAT, CDR2 FNYEAQ (reference sequence). This CDR3 contains 16 residues. CDR3 in amino acids: CASSEGLAGGGNEQFF. The DNA for the CDR3 is TGTGCTAGCAGCGAGGGACTAGCGGGAGGTGGGAATGAGCAGTTCTTC.

The CDR3 DNA reads as TGTGCCAGTGTACGGGCTTACGGGGCGGATACGCAGTATTTT. It yields the protein CASVRAYGADTQYF. The chain uses TRBV19 and TRBJ2-3; D tentatively reads TRBD1 or TRBD2 (5 bases each). The CDR3 is 14 amino acids. The germline CDR1 and CDR2 sequences are LNHDA and SQIVND (reference sequence). The ends were cut back, 8 bases at V and 6 bases at J, with 18 bases in the middle.

This clonotype appeared many times. The chain joins TRBV6-5 to TRBJ1-6; the D gene is possibly TRBD1 (5 bases). V was pared by 3 bases and J by 9 bases, with 21 bases between. Per the germline V gene, CDR1 is MNHEY and CDR2 is SVGAGI. CDR3 size: 17 residues. CDR3 nucleotides: TGTGCCAGCAGTTATTCCGGGGGAGCTCCTATAATTTCACCCCTCCACTTT. As protein: CASSYSGGAPIISPLHF.

The V gene is TRBV7-8, the J gene TRBJ1-5; possible D gene TRBD1, 6 bases. The V end was cut by 1 base, the J end by 2 bases, with 18 bases between. The germline CDR1 and CDR2 sequences are SGHVS and FQNEAQ. This CDR3 is built from 18 residues. The CDR3 DNA reads TGTGCCAGCAGCTTAGACCTAAGAGGGGGAGGGGGCAATCAGCCCCAGCATTTT. Protein: CASSLDLRGGGGNQPQHF.

This clonotype was seen ten or more times. This CDR3 is CSVGDTSMNTEAFF. The DNA of the CDR3 is TGCAGCGTCGGGGACACAAGCATGAACACTGAAGCTTTCTTT. V and J are TRBV29-1 and TRBJ1-1, with D maybe TRBD1 (6 bases). CDR3 length: 14 residues. Between the trimmed V and J ends, which lost 6 bases and 0 bases, there was a span of 14 bases. Germline V gives CDR1 SQVTM, CDR2 ANQGSEA.

Ten or more counts support this clonotype. The chain combines TRBV9 with TRBJ2-7; the D gene is possibly TRBD2 (5 bases). The CDR3 is 13 amino acids. CDR1 SGDLS and CDR2 YYNGEE come from the germline V gene. The V and J ends lost 3 bases and 4 bases respectively, with 11 bases between them. This chain's CDR3 is CASSGRRGYEQYF. CDR3 sequence (DNA): TGTGCCAGCAGCGGGCGCCGCGGGTACGAGCAGTACTTC.

This clonotype has ten or more counts. This sequence joins TRBV24-1 and TRBJ1-4, with D possibly being TRBD1 (5 bases). CDR1 KGHDR and CDR2 SFDVKD come from the germline V gene. The V and J ends lost 2 bases and 6 bases respectively, with 6 bases between them. The CDR3 covers 13 residues. The DNA of the CDR3 is TGTGCCACCAGTGATTCGGGGCATGAAAAACTGTTTTTT. Residues: CATSDSGHEKLFF.

This clonotype was recorded many times. The V gene is TRBV28, the J gene TRBJ2-3; 8 bases fit TRBD2. The germline gives CDR1 MDHEN, CDR2 SYDVKM. The V gene end was trimmed by 6 bases and the J gene end by 8 bases; junction bases not matched to a gene: 13. This CDR3 is 15 amino acids long. CDR3 coding DNA: TGTGCCAGCAGACCACCCAGCGGGAGTCTAGCTACGCAGTATTTT. Translated, it gives CASRPPSGSLATQYF.

In its sample, this clonotype was seen many times. The V and J genes are TRBV5-5 and TRBJ2-1; 11 bases map to TRBD2. From germline, CDR1 is SGHKS and CDR2 YYEKEE (reference sequence). The V gene end was trimmed by 3 bases and the J gene end by 12 bases; junction bases not matched to a gene: 5. The CDR3 length is 13 residues. DNA of the CDR3: TGTGCCAGCAGCTGGGTAGCGGGAGGGGGGCAGTTCTTC. Protein sequence: CASSWVAGGGQFF.

This clonotype was recorded at least ten times. The genes are TRBV28 and TRBJ1-3, with 8 nucleotides matching TRBD1. CDR1 is MDHEN and CDR2 is SYDVKM in the germline V gene. This CDR3 has 16 residues. V lost 3 bases and J lost 4; bases outside the gene matches: 8. The CDR3 loop is CASSLNGRGLGNTIYF. The CDR3 coding sequence is TGTGCCAGCAGTTTGAACGGCAGGGGGCTGGGAAACACCATATATTTT. Looking up the rest from reference TRBV28 and TRBJ1-3 gives the full variable domain: DVKVTQSSRYLVKRTGEKVFLECVQDMDHENMFWYRQDPGLGLRLIYFSYDVKMKEKGDIPEGYSVSREKKERFSLILESASTNQTSMYLCASSLNGRGLGNTIYFGEGSWLTVV.

This clonotype turned up a few times. The V and J genes are TRBV5-1 and TRBJ2-3; tentatively, D is TRBD2 (6 bases). There are 15 residues in the CDR3. The germline V and J ends were trimmed by 0 bases and 2 bases, with 10 bases remaining between them. Germline V gene lookup returns CDR1 SGHRS and CDR2 YFSETQ. CDR3 sequence (DNA): TGCGCCAGCAGCTTGGTGGGGACTTACACAGATACGCAGTATTTT. Translated, it gives CASSLVGTYTDTQYF.

This clonotype has at least ten counts. The rearrangement uses TRBV2 and TRBJ2-1; perhaps TRBD1 as D (5 bases). The CDR3 is 16 residues long. V gave up 2 bases and J gave up 6 bases, with 17 bases separating them. Germline V gene sequence: CDR1 SNHLY, CDR2 FYNNEI. This CDR3 is CASSERGISGGNEQFF. In DNA, the CDR3 is TGTGCCAGCAGTGAAAGGGGTATTTCGGGCGGCAATGAGCAGTTCTTC. Drawing the rest from reference TRBV2 and TRBJ2-1, the complete variable domain is EPEVTQTPSHQVTQMGQEVILRCVPISNHLYFYWYRQILGQKVEFLVSFYNNEISEKSEIFDDQFSVERPDGSNFTLKIRSTKLEDSAMYFCASSERGISGGNEQFFGPGTRLTVL.

This clonotype has more than one count but fewer than ten. The genes are TRBV20-1 and TRBJ2-7, with TRBD1 matching over 10 bases. The germline V gene encodes CDR1 DFQATT and CDR2 SNEGSKA (reference sequence). The junction had 6 bases not matched to a gene; V was cut back by 4 bases and J by 0 bases. The CDR3 consists of 15 residues. As DNA, the CDR3 is TGCAGTGCTACTACCGGGACAGGGGACTCCTACGAGCAGTACTTC. Protein sequence: CSATTGTGDSYEQYF.

This clonotype was observed many times. The chain is built from TRBV9 and TRBJ2-5, with no clear D. V was pared by 0 bases and J by 6 bases, with 9 bases between. The CDR3 length is 13 residues. Germline CDR1 and CDR2: SGDLS and YYNGEE. CDR3 region: CASSVGGQQTQYF. The CDR3 DNA sequence: TGTGCCAGCAGCGTAGGCGGCCAGCAGACCCAGTACTTC.

This clonotype has a count of ten or more. J is TRBJ2-7 and V is TRBV27, with D possibly TRBD1 on 6 matching bases. Germline CDR1 and CDR2: MNHEY and SMNVEV (reference sequence). The CDR3 contains 14 residues. V was trimmed by 8 bases and J by 1 base, leaving 15 bases between them. CDR3 region: CASLGQGPSYEQYF. CDR3 in DNA: TGTGCCAGCCTGGGTCAGGGGCCTTCCTACGAGCAGTACTTC.

The chain couples TRBV5-1 to TRBJ1-6; no definite D call. Trimming left V 5 bases short and J 5 bases short, with 17 bases between. This CDR3 contains 16 residues. The V gene's germline CDR1 is SGHRS and CDR2 YFSETQ. The CDR3 DNA sequence: TGCGCCAGCAGGCTTGGAGAACGAATGGATAATTCACCCCTCCACTTT. This translates into CASRLGERMDNSPLHF.

This clonotype showed up many times. The chain is built from TRBV11-3 and TRBJ2-2, with TRBD2 matching over 8 bases. Losses at the gene ends were 5 bases for V and 5 bases for J; bases not matched to a gene: 7. The CDR3 is 15 residues long. Germline lookup yields CDR1 SGHNT and CDR2 YENEEA. The CDR3 loop reads CASSSSGEGTGELFF. The CDR3 nucleotides read TGTGCCAGCAGCAGTAGCGGGGAAGGAACCGGGGAGCTGTTTTTT.

This clonotype was detected ten times or more. This chain joins TRBV20-1 and TRBJ2-3, with 9 bases fitting TRBD1. CDR3 size: 14 residues. V lost 6 bases to trimming and J lost 6 bases; unmatched junction nucleotides: 10. Germline-derived CDR1 and CDR2 are DFQATT and SNEGSKA (reference sequence). CDR3 bases: TGCAGTGCCCCCACAGGGGGCGCGAAGGATACGCAGTATTTT. This codes for CSAPTGGAKDTQYF.

This clonotype was seen at least ten times. V and J are TRBV24-1 and TRBJ2-5, with 8 bases that match TRBD2. The germline CDR1 and CDR2 sequences are KGHDR and SFDVKD. Germline trimming cut 2 bases from V and 1 base from J; bases unmatched to any gene: 11. The CDR3 contains 18 residues. The DNA for the CDR3 is TGTGCCACCAGTGATTCCAAAGGGACTAGTGTACCCCAAGAGACCCAGTACTTC. Protein product: CATSDSKGTSVPQETQYF.

The sample holds many counts of this clonotype. The rearrangement links TRBV24-1 to TRBJ2-5, with 13 bases identical to TRBD2. This CDR3 has 17 amino acids. The V gene's germline CDR1 is KGHDR and CDR2 SFDVKD. After removal of 4 bases from V and 1 base from J, the junction contained 5 bases not matched to a gene. The chain's CDR3 is CATSEPGLAGLQETQYF. The CDR3 DNA reads as TGTGCCACCAGTGAACCGGGACTAGCGGGGCTCCAAGAGACCCAGTACTTC.

This clonotype was seen many times. This chain joins TRBV20-1 and TRBJ2-1; D is possibly TRBD1 (5 bases). Deletions cut 7 bases from V and 5 bases from J, with 12 bases between. This CDR3 is built from 12 residues. Germline CDR1 reads DFQATT; CDR2 reads SNEGSKA (reference sequence). CDR3 sequence reads: CSVSGRNNEQFF. The CDR3 DNA sequence: TGCAGTGTTTCAGGGCGGAACAATGAGCAGTTCTTC.

This clonotype was detected many times. This chain uses TRBV5-1 with TRBJ2-5, with D hard to call. This CDR3 region has 13 residues. The germline V gene encodes CDR1 SGHRS and CDR2 YFSETQ. Deletions cut 0 bases from V and 1 base from J, with 4 bases between. This CDR3 reads CASSLAVQETQYF. The CDR3 region has the DNA TGCGCCAGCAGCTTGGCAGTCCAAGAGACCCAGTACTTC.